This TCR beta chain was sequenced for a study of CD8 T cells in ankylosing spondylitis. The CDR3 covers 14 residues. The junction had 6 bases not matched to a gene; V was cut back by 2 bases and J by 4 bases. Germline CDR1 SQVTM, CDR2 ANQGSEA. TCRdb ran MiXCR on the 5' RACE reads and lists one entry per CDR3 protein. Among some 240,000 distinct CDR3 sequences listed, more than 15% were seen once. This TCR was recovered from a male donor with ankylosing spondylitis or in good health (not recorded which). V and J are TRBV29-1 and TRBJ1-1; 8 bases agree with TRBD1. The sequencing input was blood, either unsorted or a sorted T cell fraction (not recorded which). The CDR3 sequence is CSVELGQGGTEAFF. In DNA, the CDR3 is TGCAGCGTTGAACTCGGACAGGGCGGCACTGAAGCTTTCTTT.